Below, 24 T cell receptor beta chains from the same sample are listed, as sequenced in a study of regulatory T cells in long-lasting Graves disease. For TCR beta, libraries came from iRepertoire HTBI primers and Arm-PCR of CDR3 regions. Using its own MiXCR run on the multiplex PCR reads, TCRdb lists one record per CDR3 protein. This repertoire shows about 340,000 distinct CDR3 sequences, about 20% found once; its top ten account for 25% to 30%. Time point here: persistent/refractory GD, antithyroid drugs over 5 years with positive TRAb. PBMCs were the source of the RNA used for TCR sequencing. The sample in question was peripheral blood mononuclear cells (PBMCs), obtained when the disease was refractory, from a patient treated with antithyroid drugs. These receptors originate from a female donor with Graves disease.

The chain recombines TRBV27 with TRBJ1-2; D is undetermined. Germline CDR1 reads MNHEY; CDR2 reads SMNVEV (reference sequence). The V and J ends lost 4 bases and 0 bases respectively, with 9 bases between them. The CDR3 spans 14 residues. CDR3: CASSSTLANYGYTF. The CDR3 DNA is TGTGCCAGCAGTTCGACCTTAGCTAACTATGGCTACACCTTC.

This clonotype turned up a few times. This sequence may be a read error, since a much larger clone differs from it by one base. The V gene is TRBV2, the J gene TRBJ2-7; perhaps D is TRBD1 or TRBD2 (6 bases each). Trimming removed 7 bases at V and 3 bases at J, with 19 bases between. The CDR3 has 15 residues. CDR1 SNHLY and CDR2 FYNNEI come from the germline V gene. CDR3 nucleotide sequence: TGTGCCAGCACTGGAATAGGGGGACTGTACTACGAGCAGTACTTC. Translation: CASTGIGGLYYEQYF. Using reference TRBV2 and TRBJ2-7 for the parts outside the CDR3, the full variable domain is EPEVTQTPSHQVTQMGQEVILRCVPISNHLYFYWYRQILGQKVEFLVSFYNNEISEKSEIFDDQFSVERPDGSNFTLKIRSTKLEDSAMYFCASTGIGGLYYEQYFGPGTRLTVT.

This clonotype was counted ten times or more. The chain combines TRBV12-3 or TRBV12-4 with TRBJ1-6, with D maybe TRBD1 (6 bases). The V end was cut by 11 bases, the J end by 0 bases, with 17 bases between. The CDR3 extends over 16 amino acids. CDR3 sequence reads: CADRAGGGSYNSPLHF. The DNA of the CDR3 is TGTGCCGACCGGGCGGGAGGGGGCTCCTATAATTCACCCCTCCACTTT.

This clonotype came up many times. J is TRBJ2-2 and V is TRBV6-1; perhaps TRBD2 as D (5 bases). V gave up 7 bases and J gave up 0 bases, with 12 bases separating them. The germline CDR1 and CDR2 sequences are MNHNS and SASEGT. This CDR3 has 15 amino acids. This CDR3 is CASIRGFANTGELFF. The CDR3 DNA is TGTGCCAGCATCCGGGGATTCGCGAACACCGGGGAGCTGTTTTTT.

The chain recombines TRBV6-5 with TRBJ2-7, with a weak D call TRBD2 (6 bases). Trimming shortened V by 2 bases and J by 2 bases, and 13 bases separated the two germline ends. The germline CDR1 and CDR2 sequences are MNHEY and SVGAGI. CDR3 length: 15 residues. The CDR3 sequence: CASSYRPRGAYEQYF. Here the CDR3 DNA reads TGTGCCAGCAGTTACCGCCCCCGCGGGGCCTACGAGCAGTACTTC.

This clonotype was seen repeatedly, ten times or more. The DNA for the CDR3 is TGTGCCACGGAGAACGGGGCGAACTACGAGCAGTACTTC. This encodes CATENGANYEQYF. V usage is TRBV3-1 and J usage is TRBJ2-7, with D perhaps being TRBD1 or TRBD2 (5 bases each). The CDR3 sequence is 13 residues long. With 10 bases removed from V and 3 bases from J, the gap between germline ends came to 16 bases. The V gene's germline CDR1 is LGHDT and CDR2 YNNKEL (reference sequence).

This clonotype was seen at least ten times. The chain carries TRBV2 and TRBJ2-5; 9 bases agree with TRBD1. CDR3 size: 15 residues. The germline V gene has CDR1 SNHLY and CDR2 FYNNEI. With V trimmed by 7 bases and J by 7 bases, 13 bases remained unmatched. The CDR3 spells CASTPPGDRAGTQYF. In DNA form, the CDR3 reads TGTGCCAGCACCCCACCGGGGGACAGGGCCGGGACCCAGTACTTC.

A remark on this clonotype: A much larger clone differs by one base, so this may be a read error. No conserved phenylalanine or tryptophan is present at the end of the CDR3, so a read error is the likely explanation. The chain combines TRBV6-1 with TRBJ1-1, with D perhaps TRBD1 (6 bases). The V end lost 6 bases, the J end lost 0 bases, and 11 bases lay between the germline ends. Germline CDR1 is MNHNS and CDR2 is SASEGT. The CDR3 length is 14 residues. The CDR3 nucleotides are TGTGCCAGCAGAGAGGGGACACTGAACACTGAAGCTTTCCTT. It specifies CASREGTLNTEAFL.

This clonotype was recorded at least ten times. The rearrangement uses TRBV3-1 and TRBJ2-5; 11 bases agree with TRBD2. The CDR3 extends over 17 amino acids. Germline-derived CDR1 and CDR2 are LGHDT and YNNKEL (reference sequence). V lost 4 bases and J lost 5; bases outside the gene matches: 12. The CDR3 reads CASSRGLAASRRETQYF. CDR3 nucleotide sequence: TGTGCCAGCAGCCGGGGACTAGCGGCCAGCCGGAGGGAGACCCAGTACTTC.

This clonotype was counted many times. V and J are TRBV12-5 and TRBJ2-2; 7 bases fit TRBD2. V shed 0 bases, J shed 0 bases, and the junction held 7 bases outside the gene matches. Germline V gives CDR1 LGHNT, CDR2 FRNRAP. This CDR3 region has 18 residues. The CDR3 DNA follows: TGTGCTAGTGGTTTGGTAACAGCGGGATATACGAACACCGGGGAGCTGTTTTTT. This codes for CASGLVTAGYTNTGELFF.

There are a few counts of this clonotype. The rearrangement links TRBV6-2 or TRBV6-3 to TRBJ2-6, with D uncertain. The V gene lost 0 bases and the J gene lost 0 bases, with 6 bases spanning the gap. The CDR3 sequence is 16 residues long. The germline CDR1 and CDR2 sequences are MNHEY and SVGEGT. The CDR3 sequence is CASSYSIYSGANVLTF. DNA for the CDR3: TGTGCCAGCAGTTACTCTATCTACTCTGGGGCCAACGTCCTGACTTTC.

The rearrangement joins TRBV6-1 to TRBJ2-1; TRBD1 agrees at 7 bases. The CDR3 is 13 amino acids. Trimming removed 6 bases from V and 6 bases from J; junction bases left unmatched: 5. The germline V gene encodes CDR1 MNHNS and CDR2 SASEGT. CDR3 amino acids: CASRDRSLNEQFF. Here the CDR3 DNA reads TGTGCCAGCAGGGACAGGTCCCTCAATGAGCAGTTCTTC.

The V call is TRBV27, the J call TRBJ1-6; D might be TRBD1 (5 bases). Germline V gene data show CDR1 as MNHEY and CDR2 as SMNVEV (reference sequence). Trimming took 1 base from V and 0 from J, leaving 16 bases between them. The CDR3 totals 19 residues. The CDR3 spells CASSLLGTPLSSYNSPLHF. The DNA for the CDR3 is TGTGCCAGCAGTTTATTAGGGACTCCCCTGAGCTCCTATAATTCACCCCTCCACTTT.

This clonotype was detected ten times or more. The J gene is TRBJ2-5, the V gene TRBV20-1; D remains unclear. Germline CDR1 and CDR2: DFQATT and SNEGSKA (reference sequence). V was clipped by 0 bases and J by 5 bases, with 10 bases between them. This CDR3 comprises 13 residues. The CDR3 sequence is CSARDTKVETQYF. The CDR3 DNA is TGCAGTGCTAGAGATACGAAGGTGGAGACCCAGTACTTC.

This clonotype was counted between two and nine times. V and J are TRBV19 and TRBJ2-7, with D perhaps TRBD1 (10 bases). Germline-derived CDR1 and CDR2 are LNHDA and SQIVND (reference sequence). This CDR3 spans 17 amino acids. Trimming shortened V by 8 bases and J by 6 bases, and 29 bases separated the two germline ends. CDR3 amino acids: CASAPRTGGSGSGEQYF. Written as DNA, the CDR3 is TGTGCCAGTGCCCCGAGGACAGGGGGTAGCGGGAGCGGCGAGCAGTACTTC.

This clonotype has a handful of counts. This chain links TRBV7-3 with TRBJ1-5; D might be TRBD1 (6 bases). From germline, CDR1 is SGHTA and CDR2 FQGTGA. This CDR3 is 17 amino acids long. V gave up 3 bases and J gave up 0 bases, with 15 bases separating them. The CDR3 nucleotides are TGTGCCAGCAGCTTTTGGGCGGACAGAGATAGCAATCAGCCCCAGCATTTT. Translating it yields CASSFWADRDSNQPQHF.

The V gene is TRBV19, the J gene TRBJ2-2; D gene unclear. The CDR3 covers 15 residues. Germline V gene data show CDR1 as LNHDA and CDR2 as SQIVND (reference sequence). V lost 5 bases, J lost 4 bases, and 14 bases lay in between. DNA of the CDR3: TGTGCCAGTAGTCCGTCGAGGTCAGGCACCGGGGAGCTGTTTTTT. Amino acid sequence: CASSPSRSGTGELFF.

This clonotype was seen at least ten times. This sequence joins TRBV2 and TRBJ1-5; D may be TRBD1 (5 bases). V was cut by 6 bases and J by 4 bases, with 13 bases left in between. Germline CDR1 is SNHLY and CDR2 is FYNNEI. CDR3 length: 14 residues. The DNA of the CDR3 is TGTGCCAGCAGGGGGACCGTTGAAAATCAGCCCCAGCATTTT. Translated, it gives CASRGTVENQPQHF.

This clonotype was found many times. The chain combines TRBV18 with TRBJ2-5; unclear D gene. V was cut by 3 bases and J by 0 bases, with 8 bases left in between. The CDR3 is 14 amino acids. Looked up from germline, CDR1 is KGHSH and CDR2 is LQKENI. CDR3: CASSPPGNQETQYF. In DNA form, the CDR3 reads TGTGCCAGCTCACCTCCGGGCAACCAAGAGACCCAGTACTTC.

At least ten counts were recorded for this clonotype. This chain links TRBV12-3 or TRBV12-4 with TRBJ2-6, with 8 bases fitting TRBD1. V dropped 6 bases and J dropped 0; count of bases not matched to a gene: 7. The CDR3 is 17 residues long. CDR3 bases: TGTGCCAGCAGCCCCACAGGGGGGACCTCTGGGGCCAACGTCCTGACTTTC. Translation: CASSPTGGTSGANVLTF.

On this clonotype itself: It may be a read error: a sequence one base away is much more abundant. The chain links TRBV20-1 to TRBJ1-1, with D perhaps TRBD1 (5 bases). The CDR3 has 11 residues. The V gene's germline CDR1 is DFQATT and CDR2 SNEGSKA (reference sequence). Trimming pared 6 bases from V and 11 bases from J, leaving 16 bases between. The CDR3 loop reads CSASGRSGAFF. The CDR3 DNA is TGCAGTGCATCGGGACGGTCAGGGGCTTTCTTT.

This clonotype was recorded many times. The V and J genes are TRBV20-1 and TRBJ1-2; TRBD1 agrees at 7 bases. The junction had 6 bases not matched to a gene; V was cut back by 5 bases and J by 0 bases. Germline loops: CDR1 DFQATT, CDR2 SNEGSKA (reference sequence). This CDR3 has 14 residues. The DNA for the CDR3 is TGCAGTGCTCCGGACAGGACTACTAACTATGGCTACACCTTC. It specifies CSAPDRTTNYGYTF.

This CDR3 is CASSLDRIVYEQYF. DNA for the CDR3: TGCGCCAGCAGCCTGGACAGGATAGTCTACGAGCAGTACTTC. The chain joins TRBV5-1 to TRBJ2-7; TRBD1 matches at 7 bases. This CDR3 is built from 14 residues. Germline CDR1 reads SGHRS; CDR2 reads YFSETQ. V trimming: 4 bases; J trimming: 3 bases; junction bases outside the gene matches: 7.

This clonotype showed up many times. This sequence joins TRBV27 and TRBJ2-5, with D possibly matching TRBD1 (5 bases). The CDR3 extends over 15 amino acids. Deletions cut 0 bases from V and 7 bases from J, with 15 bases between. Germline V CDR1 and CDR2: MNHEY, SMNVEV (reference sequence). DNA for the CDR3: TGTGCCAGCAGTTTATCGTGGGGCAGCTTGTGGACCCAGTACTTC. Encoded protein: CASSLSWGSLWTQYF.